Listed here are 4 T cell receptor beta chains from one sample, sequenced in a study of T cells in localized non-small cell lung cancer. Assay used: immunoSEQ multiplex PCR; TCRdb lists only in-frame clones, some missing. The sample lists about 40,000 clones, around nine tenths occurring once. This sample comprised peripheral blood, obtained before any cancer treatment. Receptor source: a man between 18 and 49 years old with stage I lung adenocarcinoma.

J is TRBJ2-2 and V is TRBV19; tentative D call: TRBD1 (5 bases). Trimming took 5 bases from V and 1 from J, leaving 11 bases between them. This CDR3 has 15 amino acids. Looked up from germline, CDR1 is LNHDA and CDR2 is SQIVND (reference sequence). CDR3 sequence (DNA): TGTGCCAGTAGTTCCCCGGACAAGAACACCGGGGAGCTGTTTTTT. Protein product: CASSSPDKNTGELFF.

This chain uses TRBV29-1 with TRBJ2-5; D is tentatively TRBD1 or TRBD2 (8 bases each). The ends were cut back, 6 bases at V and 5 bases at J, with 25 bases in the middle. The CDR3 runs 16 residues. CDR1 is SQVTM and CDR2 is ANQGSEA in the germline V gene. CDR3 residues: CSVQGAVAGGWETQYF. The CDR3 DNA reads TGCAGCGTCCAGGGGGCGGTTGCGGGGGGCTGGGAGACCCAGTACTTC. Supplemented by reference TRBV29-1 and TRBJ2-5, the full variable domain reads SAVISQKPSRDICQRGTSLTIQCQVDSQVTMMFWYRQQPGQSLTLIATANQGSEATYESGFVIDKFPISRPNLTFSTLTVSNMSPEDSSIYLCSVQGAVAGGWETQYFGPGTRLLVL.

About this clone: This sample also contains other DNA sequences that code for the same CDR3. This chain uses TRBV7-6 with TRBJ2-6; 8 bases fit TRBD1. The germline V gene has CDR1 SGHVS and CDR2 FNYEAQ. V shed 2 bases and J 4 bases; nucleotides not matched to a gene: 13. CDR3 length: 19 residues. The CDR3 here is CASSLLSGTGRSGANVLTF. The CDR3 bases are TGTGCCAGCAGCTTACTATCCGGGACAGGCCGCTCCGGGGCCAACGTCCTGACTTTC. The complete variable domain, with remaining parts taken from reference TRBV7-6 and TRBJ2-6, reads GAGVSQSPRYKVTKRGQDVALRCDPISGHVSLYWYRQALGQGPEFLTYFNYEAQQDKSGLPNDRFSAERPEGSISTLTIQRTEQRDSAMYRCASSLLSGTGRSGANVLTFGAGSRLTVL.

The genes are TRBV9 and TRBJ1-6; possibly TRBD1 for D (6 bases). Trimming cost V 4 bases and J 5 bases, with 10 bases left between them. In germline, CDR1 is SGDLS, CDR2 YYNGEE. The CDR3 contains 14 residues. The DNA for the CDR3 is TGTGCCAGCAGCCCTCGGACAGATAATTCACCCCTCCACTTT. This sequence encodes CASSPRTDNSPLHF.